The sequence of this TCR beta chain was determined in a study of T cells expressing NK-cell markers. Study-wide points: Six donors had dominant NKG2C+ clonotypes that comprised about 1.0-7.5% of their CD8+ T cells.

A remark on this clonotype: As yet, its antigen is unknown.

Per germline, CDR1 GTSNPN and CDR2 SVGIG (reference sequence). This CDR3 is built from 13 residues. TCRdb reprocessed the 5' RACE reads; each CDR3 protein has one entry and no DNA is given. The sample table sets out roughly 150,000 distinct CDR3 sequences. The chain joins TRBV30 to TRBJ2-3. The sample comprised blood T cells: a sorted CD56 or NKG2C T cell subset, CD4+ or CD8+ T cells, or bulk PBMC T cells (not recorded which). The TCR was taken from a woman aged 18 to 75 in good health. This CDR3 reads CACKVSGPDTQYF.